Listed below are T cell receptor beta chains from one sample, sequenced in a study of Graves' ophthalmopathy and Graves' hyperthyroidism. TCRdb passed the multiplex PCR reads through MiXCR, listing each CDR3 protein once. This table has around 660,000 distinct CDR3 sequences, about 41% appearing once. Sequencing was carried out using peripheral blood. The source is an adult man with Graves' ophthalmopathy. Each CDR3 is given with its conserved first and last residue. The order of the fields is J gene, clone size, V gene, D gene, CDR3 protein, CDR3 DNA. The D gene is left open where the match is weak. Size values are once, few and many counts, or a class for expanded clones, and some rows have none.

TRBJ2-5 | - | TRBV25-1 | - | CASSEWGGAGQVGGTQYF | TGTGCCAGCAGTGAATGGGGGGGCGCTGGCCAAGTGGGTGGGACCCAGTACTTC
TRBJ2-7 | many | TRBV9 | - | CASSVGLGLNEQYF | TGTGCCAGCAGCGTAGGATTAGGGCTAAACGAGCAGTACTTC
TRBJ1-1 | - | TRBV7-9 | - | CASSQGRRVTEAFF | TGTGCCAGCAGCCAGGGACGGCGGGTGACTGAAGCTTTCTTT
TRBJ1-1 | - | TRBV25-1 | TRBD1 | CASSYPGTGSTEAFF | TGTGCCAGCAGCTACCCCGGGACAGGGTCCACTGAAGCTTTCTTT
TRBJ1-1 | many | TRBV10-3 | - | CAISEDQLKMNTEAFF | TGTGCCATCAGTGAAGACCAGCTAAAAATGAACACTGAAGCTTTCTTT
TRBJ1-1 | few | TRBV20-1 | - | CSAIQLGNTEAFF | TGCAGTGCCATCCAGTTAGGGAACACTGAAGCTTTCTTT
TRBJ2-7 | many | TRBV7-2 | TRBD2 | CASSPSSSGDAYEQYF | TGTGCCAGCAGCCCCTCAAGTAGCGGGGATGCCTACGAGCAGTACTTC
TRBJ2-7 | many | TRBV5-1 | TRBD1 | CASSWARDRVDEQYF | TGCGCCAGCAGTTGGGCCCGGGACAGGGTCGACGAGCAGTACTTC
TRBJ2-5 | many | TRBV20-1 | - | CSASQRAGETQYF | TGCAGTGCTAGCCAGCGGGCGGGAGAGACCCAGTACTTC
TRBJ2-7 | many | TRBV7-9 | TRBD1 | CASSLAGTGGWSDEQYF | TGTGCCAGCAGCTTAGCGGGGACAGGGGGTTGGTCGGACGAGCAGTACTTC
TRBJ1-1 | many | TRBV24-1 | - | CATSGEGPNTEAFF | TGTGCCACCTCCGGTGAGGGTCCAAACACTGAAGCTTTCTTT
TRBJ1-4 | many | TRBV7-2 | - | CASSLARLTGRVEKLFF | TGTGCCAGCAGCTTAGCGAGGCTGACAGGACGAGTTGAAAAACTGTTTTTT
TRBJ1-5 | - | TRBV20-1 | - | CSAMGGDHQPQHF | TGCAGTGCCATGGGGGGGGACCATCAGCCCCAGCATTTT
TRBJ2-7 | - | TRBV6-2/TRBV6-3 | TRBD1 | CASSWGQLYEQHF | TGTGCCAGCAGCTGGGGACAGCTCTACGAGCAGCACTTC
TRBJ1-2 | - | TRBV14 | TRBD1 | CASSPTGDGHTF | TGTGCCAGCAGTCCTACAGGGGATGGCCACACCTTC
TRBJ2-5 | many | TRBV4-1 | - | CASSQAWQETQYF | TGCGCCAGCAGCCAAGCTTGGCAAGAGACCCAGTACTTC
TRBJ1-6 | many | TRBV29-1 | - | CSVEYGRSPLHF | TGCAGCGTTGAATACGGGCGATCACCCCTCCACTTT
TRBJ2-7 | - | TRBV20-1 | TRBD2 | CSASKATSGSYEQYF | TGCAGTGCTAGTAAGGCGACTAGCGGGAGTTACGAGCAGTACTTC
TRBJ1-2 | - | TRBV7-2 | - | CASSLEGDNYGYTF | TGTGCCAGCAGCTTAGAGGGGGACAACTATGGCTACACCTTC
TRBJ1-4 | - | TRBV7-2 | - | CASSSGLAGEKLFF | TGTGCCAGCAGCTCGGGACTAGCGGGGGAAAAACTGTTTTTT
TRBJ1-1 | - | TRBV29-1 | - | CSVGQGQKEAFF | TGCAGCGTTGGGCAGGGGCAGAAAGAAGCTTTCTTT
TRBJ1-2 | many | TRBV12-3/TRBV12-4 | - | CASSFVARMGYTF | TGTGCCAGCAGTTTTGTAGCTCGAATGGGCTACACCTTC
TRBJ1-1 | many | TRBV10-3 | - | CAISESVSDRHTEAFF | TGTGCCATCAGTGAGTCTGTTTCGGACAGACACACTGAAGCTTTCTTT
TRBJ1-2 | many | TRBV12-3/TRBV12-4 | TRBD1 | CASSPRQGPNYGYTF | TGTGCCAGCAGTCCTCGACAGGGCCCTAACTATGGCTACACCTTC
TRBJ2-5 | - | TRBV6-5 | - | CASSYAGTETQYF | TGTGCCAGCAGTTACGCGGGGACCGAGACCCAGTACTTC
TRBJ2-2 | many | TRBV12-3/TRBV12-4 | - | CASRPNTGELFF | TGTGCCAGTAGACCGAACACCGGGGAGCTGTTTTTT
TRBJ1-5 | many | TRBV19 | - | CASSTVGDQPQHF | TGTGCCAGTAGTACCGTAGGAGATCAGCCCCAGCATTTT
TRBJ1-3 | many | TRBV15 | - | CATSREYPEGTGNTIYF | TGTGCCACCAGCAGAGAATACCCCGAAGGCACTGGAAACACCATATATTTT